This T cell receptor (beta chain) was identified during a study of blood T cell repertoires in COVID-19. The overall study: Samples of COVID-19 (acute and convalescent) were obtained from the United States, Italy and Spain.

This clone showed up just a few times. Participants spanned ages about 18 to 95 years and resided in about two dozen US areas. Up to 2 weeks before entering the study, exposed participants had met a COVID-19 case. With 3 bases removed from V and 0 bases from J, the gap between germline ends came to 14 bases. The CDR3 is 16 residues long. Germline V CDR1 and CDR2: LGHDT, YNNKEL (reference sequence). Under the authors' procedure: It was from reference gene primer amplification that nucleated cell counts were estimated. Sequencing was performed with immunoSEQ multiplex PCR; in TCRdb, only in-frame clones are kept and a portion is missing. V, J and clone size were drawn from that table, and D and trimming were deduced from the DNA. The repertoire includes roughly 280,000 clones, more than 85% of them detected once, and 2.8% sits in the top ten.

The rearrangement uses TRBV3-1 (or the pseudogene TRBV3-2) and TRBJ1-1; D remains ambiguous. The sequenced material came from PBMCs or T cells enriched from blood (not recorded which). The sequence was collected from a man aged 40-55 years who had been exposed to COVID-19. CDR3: CASSHHGESMNTEAFF. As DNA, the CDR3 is TGTGCCAGCAGCCATCACGGGGAGAGCATGAACACTGAAGCTTTCTTT.